This T cell receptor (beta chain) emerged from a study of cytomegalovirus exposure and HLA in healthy donors. Study-level background: An analysis done earlier identified 117 million unique TCR beta sequences from approximately 170 million T cells. Study results and limitations: Researchers reportedly found TCR beta sequences accurately predicted most subjects' HLA-A and HLA-B alleles.

On this clone itself: Its cognate antigen is unknown.

The PCR employed 60 Vbeta primers together with 13 Jbeta primers. In the original workflow: Tens of millions of unique TCR beta chains, around 11 million of them shared, were counted by a later analysis. The protocol was immunoSEQ multiplex PCR, while the TCRdb copy is restricted to in-frame clones and leaves out a portion. V, J and clone size were drawn from that table, and D and trimming were deduced from the DNA. The sample has 100,000 or so clones, approximately 69% seen once; the top ten hold approximately 3%. The V and J ends lost 5 bases and 5 bases, in that order; junction bases with no gene match: 3. This CDR3 comprises 13 residues. Germline CDR1 reads GTSNPN; CDR2 reads SVGIG (reference sequence).

The V and J genes are TRBV30 and TRBJ1-5, with TRBD1 matching over 10 bases. The sequenced sample consisted of PBMCs. The source of this sequence is a man aged 25 to 40 in good health and CMV-seronegative. The CDR3 DNA is TGTGCCTGGTCAGGACAGGGGGATCAGCCCCAGCATTTT. Protein: CAWSGQGDQPQHF.